These 2 T cell receptor beta chains came from one sample sequenced in a study of neurological immune-mediated disorders. Each CDR3 protein gets one entry after TCRdb re-called the 5' RACE reads with MiXCR. Of approximately 31,000 distinct CDR3 sequences in the sample, approximately 4.5% were seen once. Sequencing was performed on PBMCs. These receptor sequences come from a man younger than 35 in good health.

This clonotype occurred many times. The chain uses TRBV9 and TRBJ2-7; 10 positions agree with TRBD2. Germline CDR1 SGDLS, CDR2 YYNGEE. Trimming at V came to 4 bases and at J to 5 bases, leaving 9 bases not matched to a gene. CDR3 length: 15 amino acids. Here the CDR3 reads CASSPSGGAHHEQYF. CDR3 coding DNA: TGTGCCAGCAGCCCAAGCGGGGGGGCGCACCACGAGCAGTACTTC.

This clonotype was detected ten times or more. V is TRBV20-1 and J is TRBJ2-7; TRBD2 matches at 10 bases. Looked up from germline, CDR1 is DFQATT and CDR2 is SNEGSKA (reference sequence). J was trimmed by 4 bases and V by 2 bases; bases with no gene match: 2. The CDR3 has 13 residues. DNA for the CDR3: TGCAGTGCTAGACTAGCGGGGGCGTACGAGCAGTACTTC. Translation gives CSARLAGAYEQYF.